The 7 T cell receptor beta chains presented below share a single source sample, sequenced in a study of CD8+CD57+ T cells in acquired aplastic anemia. The study profiled TCR beta VDJ and CDR3 using genomic DNA as template. TCRdb reanalysed the reads using MiXCR and keeps one entry per CDR3 protein. The data contain about 200,000 distinct CDR3 sequences, about 60% of them singletons. Patients selected for sequencing had displayed CD8+CD57+ cell expansion by flow cytometry. Sequencing was performed on sorted CD4+, CD8+, or CD8+CD57+ T cells (not recorded which) from PBMCs. The receptors were sampled from a human donor with aplastic anemia.

With respect to this clonotype: At one of its ends the junction is not consistent with the germline gene, which may arise from a read error. The rearrangement links TRBV5-1 to TRBJ2-5; 12 bases align to TRBD2. The CDR3 runs to 16 residues. CDR1 SGHRS and CDR2 YFSETQ come from the germline V gene. The CDR3 DNA follows: TGTGCCAGCAGCTCCCTAGCGGGAGGGCCAACAGAGACCCAGTATTTC. Protein product: CASSSLAGGPTETQYF.

This chain joins TRBV20-1 and TRBJ1-6, with 8 positions matching TRBD1. Germline V gene lookup returns CDR1 DFQATT and CDR2 SNEGSKA (reference sequence). Trimming removed 3 bases from V and 3 bases from J; junction bases left unmatched: 7. The CDR3 loop spans 16 amino acids. The CDR3: CSARNQGAHYNSPLHF. The DNA for the CDR3 is TGCAGTGCTAGGAATCAGGGGGCCCACTATAATTCACCCCTCCACTTT.

CDR3 coding DNA: TGTGCCACCCGACAGGGGGCGACCGGGGAGCTGTTTTTT. Translated: CATRQGATGELFF. The rearrangement uses TRBV7-3 and TRBJ2-2, with TRBD1 matching over 10 bases. The CDR3 covers 13 residues. V lost 10 bases and J lost 5; bases outside the gene matches: 4. Germline CDR1 reads SGHTA; CDR2 reads FQGTGA.

This chain uses TRBV24-1 with TRBJ2-3; 9 bases align to TRBD1. V lost 4 bases to trimming and J lost 5 bases; unmatched junction nucleotides: 9. Germline V CDR1 and CDR2: KGHDR, SFDVKD. The CDR3 extends over 16 amino acids. The CDR3 DNA follows: TGTGCCACCAGTGAGACCGGGACAGGGATTTTAGATACGCAGTATTTT. Translating it yields CATSETGTGILDTQYF.

The chain has TRBV15 and TRBJ2-3; 9 positions match TRBD1. Germline V gene sequence: CDR1 LNHNV, CDR2 YYDKDF (reference sequence). V lost 1 base, J lost 3 bases, and 5 bases stayed unmatched. The CDR3 sequence is 16 residues long. DNA of the CDR3: TGTGCCACCAGCAGAGGAGAGACAGGGGGGACAGATACGCAGTATTTT. This encodes CATSRGETGGTDTQYF.

The chain employs TRBV28 and TRBJ1-1; unclear D gene. The CDR3 runs 14 residues. Germline CDR1 MDHEN, CDR2 SYDVKM. V lost 4 bases, J lost 5 bases, and 14 bases lay in between. As DNA, the CDR3 is TGTGCCAGCAGTTACTCAGGTTCGGGGACTGAAGCTTTCTTT. This encodes CASSYSGSGTEAFF.

The genes are TRBV24-1 and TRBJ1-5; D is ambiguous. V lost 2 bases and J 4 bases, leaving 17 bases between the germline ends. Germline V CDR1 and CDR2: KGHDR, SFDVKD. The CDR3 has 17 amino acids. This CDR3 reads CATSDSSGEASNQPQHF. CDR3 coding DNA: TGTGCCACCAGTGATTCGTCTGGGGAAGCTTCGAATCAGCCCCAGCATTTT.